The following is a T cell receptor beta chain sequence with its context. This specimen comes from a study of cytomegalovirus exposure and HLA in healthy donors. With 6 bases removed from V and 8 bases from J, the gap between germline ends came to 13 bases. The CDR3 loop spans 12 amino acids. Germline V lookup: CDR1 SNHLY, CDR2 FYNNEI. A multiplex PCR was run with 60 Vbeta primers and 13 Jbeta primers. Sequencing was performed with immunoSEQ multiplex PCR; in TCRdb, only in-frame clones are kept and a portion is missing. The profile shows 150,000 or so clones, 77% of them singletons. The chain links TRBV2 to TRBJ1-1; D not resolved. The clonotype comes from a woman in her twenties or thirties in good health and CMV-seronegative. The sequenced material came from PBMCs. CDR3 sequence: CASSGVRWEAFF. In nucleotides, the CDR3 is TGTGCCAGCAGCGGGGTTCGGTGGGAAGCTTTCTTT.